Listed below are T cell receptor beta chains from one sample, sequenced in a study of blood T cell repertoires in COVID-19. TCRdb keeps only in-frame clones here, not all; method: immunoSEQ multiplex PCR. The table lists 130,000 to 150,000 clones, around 86% of them singletons, with 8.2% in the top ten. The sample consisted of peripheral blood. Source of these receptors: a human donor in a cohort sampled during active COVID-19. CDR3s include the opening cysteine and the closing phenylalanine or tryptophan. A row's size may be missing; if present it is once, few, many or a size class.

abundance: NA
j_gene: TRBJ2-7
v_gene: TRBV6-2/TRBV6-3
CDR3aa: CASSYPPDEQYF

abundance: few
j_gene: TRBJ1-2
v_gene: TRBV25-1
CDR3aa: CASSGGGAGVRYGYTF

abundance: NA
j_gene: TRBJ1-4
v_gene: TRBV18
CDR3aa: CASSPPVANGVVKLFF

abundance: few
j_gene: TRBJ2-7
v_gene: TRBV7-9
CDR3aa: CASSLSYGSLYEQYF

abundance: NA
j_gene: TRBJ2-7
v_gene: TRBV6-2/TRBV6-3
CDR3aa: CASSYFTLPGGSYEQYF

abundance: once
j_gene: TRBJ2-1
v_gene: TRBV11-1
CDR3aa: CASSPDRSTYNEQFF

abundance: NA
j_gene: TRBJ2-2
v_gene: TRBV28
CDR3aa: CASSTSSGTVLTGELFF

abundance: NA
j_gene: TRBJ2-7
v_gene: TRBV7-3
CDR3aa: CASSIAGQGPYEQYF

abundance: NA
j_gene: TRBJ2-7
v_gene: TRBV5-1
CDR3aa: CASSIDRNSYEQYF

abundance: NA
j_gene: TRBJ1-2
v_gene: TRBV18
CDR3aa: CASSPLTALNYGYTF

abundance: NA
j_gene: TRBJ2-7
v_gene: TRBV25-1
CDR3aa: CASSEFGLAGADYEQYF

abundance: NA
j_gene: TRBJ1-5
v_gene: TRBV28
CDR3aa: CASSKPTGVRQPQHF

abundance: NA
j_gene: TRBJ2-3
v_gene: TRBV4-3
CDR3aa: CASSQSTSGRLGADTQYF

abundance: few
j_gene: TRBJ1-5
v_gene: TRBV6-6
CDR3aa: CASRIQGQPQHF

abundance: NA
j_gene: TRBJ1-2
v_gene: TRBV21-1
CDR3aa: CASTRGQGMYGYTF

abundance: NA
j_gene: TRBJ2-3
v_gene: TRBV7-2
CDR3aa: CASSYWTGTSGSGADTQYF

abundance: NA
j_gene: TRBJ2-5
v_gene: TRBV7-2
CDR3aa: CASNGLGTKQATQYF

abundance: NA
j_gene: TRBJ2-7
v_gene: TRBV7-9
CDR3aa: CASSPASYEQYF

abundance: once
j_gene: TRBJ2-5
v_gene: TRBV28
CDR3aa: CASRLAGGQETQYF

abundance: NA
j_gene: TRBJ1-4
v_gene: TRBV28
CDR3aa: CASSFNGALIYNEKLFF

abundance: NA
j_gene: TRBJ1-2
v_gene: TRBV11-2
CDR3aa: CASSLVRENGYTF

abundance: NA
j_gene: TRBJ2-1
v_gene: TRBV7-9
CDR3aa: CASSRGLAGVNEQFF

abundance: NA
j_gene: TRBJ2-1
v_gene: TRBV29-1
CDR3aa: CSVENRGDEQFF

abundance: NA
j_gene: TRBJ1-2
v_gene: TRBV2
CDR3aa: CASSEQGYGYTF

abundance: NA
j_gene: TRBJ1-3
v_gene: TRBV10-3
CDR3aa: CAISEPGQTSGNTIYF

abundance: NA
j_gene: TRBJ2-1
v_gene: TRBV28
CDR3aa: CASSTLGLAGGRQFF

abundance: NA
j_gene: TRBJ2-1
v_gene: TRBV27
CDR3aa: CASRRTGVQFF

abundance: NA
j_gene: TRBJ2-3
v_gene: TRBV7-2
CDR3aa: CASSLMATSTDTQYF

abundance: NA
j_gene: TRBJ2-7
v_gene: TRBV28
CDR3aa: CASTPGQGPYEQYF

abundance: NA
j_gene: TRBJ2-1
v_gene: TRBV29-1
CDR3aa: CSVLAGYGRNEQFF

abundance: NA
j_gene: TRBJ2-5
v_gene: TRBV2
CDR3aa: CASTAGPRTQYF